This T cell receptor (beta chain) was identified during a study of blood T cells in healthy people across ages. Study-wide results and limits: Leaving the PBMCs unsorted stopped any conclusive comparison of naive versus antigen-experienced cells.

Germline loops: CDR1 ENHRY, CDR2 SYGVKD. CDR3 size: 13 residues. The germline V and J ends were trimmed by 5 bases and 5 bases, with 12 bases remaining between them. In regard to this clonotype: Its antigen remains unknown.

Samples had at least 6.5 million PBMCs isolated from them. Together with a sample-barcoded 5' primer, a J-beta primer mix was included in a second PCR lasting roughly 6 to 12 cycles. The template-switch adaptor, which had 12 random nucleotides, put a tag on each cDNA molecule. TCRdb reprocessed the 5' RACE reads with MiXCR, giving one entry per CDR3 protein. The table has some 730,000 distinct CDR3 sequences, 20% to 25% seen once. V is TRBV10-3 and J is TRBJ2-5, with D perhaps TRBD1 (6 bases). The sample comprised blood. This clonotype was sampled from a man between 65 and 80 years old in good health. Here the CDR3 reads CAISPRGRETQYF. CDR3 DNA sequence: TGTGCCATCAGTCCCAGGGGCCGGGAGACCCAGTACTTC.